The 30 T cell receptor beta chains reported below all come from one sample, sequenced in a study of blood T cell repertoires in COVID-19. The data were produced by immunoSEQ multiplex PCR, yet TCRdb's version contains in-frame clones alone and is incomplete. Among approximately 200,000 clones listed, more than 75% were seen once. Sequences were obtained from peripheral blood. Receptors originate from a man aged 55 to 69 who had recovered from COVID-19.

The chain combines TRBV19 with TRBJ2-3; TRBD1 matches 9 bases. CDR1 LNHDA and CDR2 SQIVND come from the germline V gene (reference sequence). The CDR3 sequence is 15 residues long. Trimming at V came to 1 base and at J to 4 bases, leaving 3 bases not matched to a gene. The DNA for the CDR3 is TGTGCCAGTAGTATAGCTTGGACAGGGGCAGATACGCAGTATTTT. This translates into CASSIAWTGADTQYF.

The chain couples TRBV11-2 to TRBJ2-1; 9 bases match TRBD1. V shed 5 bases, J shed 9 bases, and the junction held 11 bases outside the gene matches. The germline V gene encodes CDR1 SGHAT and CDR2 FQNNGV. The CDR3 spans 15 residues. The CDR3 loop reads CASSKGTGSPGEQFF. CDR3 DNA sequence: TGTGCCAGCAGCAAGGGGACAGGGAGCCCCGGTGAGCAGTTCTTC. Full variable domain (remainder filled in from reference TRBV11-2 and TRBJ2-1): EAGVAQSPRYKIIEKRQSVAFWCNPISGHATLYWYQQILGQGPKLLIQFQNNGVVDDSQLPKDRFSAERLKGVDSTLKIQPAKLEDSAVYLCASSKGTGSPGEQFFGPGTRLTVL.

The chain is built from TRBV7-3 and TRBJ1-1, with TRBD1 as a possible D gene (5 bases). The CDR3 is made up of 15 amino acids. Deletions cut 0 bases from V and 8 bases from J, with 16 bases between. Per the germline V gene, CDR1 is SGHTA and CDR2 is FQGTGA. Written as DNA, the CDR3 is TGTGCCAGCAGCTTAACCGCGGGGGGAGCAGGCGAAGCTTTCTTT. This encodes CASSLTAGGAGEAFF.

The V gene is TRBV7-2, the J gene TRBJ1-6; no reliable D call. The CDR3 sequence is 13 residues long. The V end lost 5 bases, the J end lost 6 bases, and 8 bases lay between the germline ends. Germline assignment: CDR1 SGHTA and CDR2 FQGNSA. The CDR3 spells CASSREFNSPLHF. In DNA form, the CDR3 reads TGTGCCAGCAGCCGGGAGTTTAATTCACCCCTCCACTTT.

This chain links TRBV3-1 (or the pseudogene TRBV3-2) with TRBJ2-3; D is perhaps TRBD1 (6 bases). The ends were cut back, 4 bases at V and 6 bases at J, with 20 bases in the middle. The CDR3 sequence is 16 residues long. Germline V gene sequence: CDR1 LGHDT, CDR2 YNNKEL (reference sequence). CDR3 amino acids: CASSPRTVGTWDTQYF. The CDR3 DNA reads as TGTGCCAGCAGCCCCCGGACAGTAGGGACCTGGGATACGCAGTATTTT.

This clone showed up just once. The chain joins TRBV5-4 to TRBJ2-5; 11 bases are shared with TRBD2. The junction had 7 bases not matched to a gene; V was cut back by 4 bases and J by 2 bases. Germline V lookup: CDR1 SGHNT, CDR2 YYREEE (reference sequence). The CDR3 loop spans 16 amino acids. This CDR3 reads CASSPKLAGAQETQYF. Here the CDR3 DNA reads TGTGCCAGCAGCCCAAAACTAGCGGGGGCTCAAGAGACCCAGTACTTC.

This clone was recorded only once. This rearrangement joins TRBV30 to TRBJ1-4; D might be TRBD1 (5 bases). This CDR3 contains 13 residues. Germline values: CDR1 GTSNPN, CDR2 SVGIG (reference sequence). Trimming took 4 bases from V and 1 from J, leaving 7 bases between them. Here the CDR3 reads CAWTGQTNEKLFF. CDR3 DNA sequence: TGTGCCTGGACAGGGCAAACTAATGAAAAACTGTTTTTT. The variable domain in full, with the rest retrieved from reference TRBV30 and TRBJ1-4, is SQTIHQWPATLVQPVGSPLSLECTVEGTSNPNLYWYRQAAGRGLQLLFYSVGIGQISSEVPQNLSASRPQDRQFILSSKKLLLSDSGFYLCAWTGQTNEKLFFGSGTQLSVL.

The genes are TRBV19 and TRBJ1-5, with TRBD1 matching 8 bases. The CDR3 spans 16 residues. V gave up 3 bases and J gave up 5 bases; unmatched junction bases: 9. CDR1 and CDR2 (germline): LNHDA, SQIVND (reference sequence). DNA of the CDR3: TGTGCCAGTAGTATTACCGGGACAGGCTCGGATCAGCCCCAGCATTTT. It specifies CASSITGTGSDQPQHF.

This chain joins TRBV3-1 (or the pseudogene TRBV3-2) and TRBJ2-6; D perhaps matches TRBD1 (6 bases). The ends were cut back, 1 base at V and 4 bases at J, with 20 bases in the middle. From germline, CDR1 is LGHDT and CDR2 YNNKEL (reference sequence). The CDR3 sequence is 19 residues long. The CDR3 region is CASSQGGWGQVDGANVLTF. The CDR3 DNA reads as TGTGCCAGCAGCCAAGGGGGTTGGGGGCAGGTTGACGGGGCCAACGTCCTGACTTTC.

V and J are TRBV11-3 and TRBJ1-4; D gene ambiguous. V shed 6 bases and J shed 7 bases, with 18 bases lying between them. CDR1 SGHNT and CDR2 YENEEA come from the germline V gene. This CDR3 has 15 amino acids. The CDR3 protein is CASRGRPALGEKLFF. In DNA form, the CDR3 reads TGTGCCAGCAGGGGCCGGCCGGCCCTGGGTGAAAAACTGTTTTTT.

V and J are TRBV16 and TRBJ1-5, with 7 bases lining up with TRBD1. The trim removed 2 bases at V and 3 bases at J, leaving 10 bases unmatched. This CDR3 is built from 17 residues. The germline gives CDR1 KGHSY, CDR2 FQNENV. The CDR3 region is CASSQGGTGVTNQPQHF. Here the CDR3 DNA reads TGTGCCAGCAGCCAAGGTGGTACAGGGGTCACCAATCAGCCCCAGCATTTT.

This sequence joins TRBV24-1 and TRBJ2-2; TRBD2 matches at 15 bases. Germline V gene data show CDR1 as KGHDR and CDR2 as SFDVKD. The CDR3 has 16 residues. After removal of 9 bases from V and 7 bases from J, the junction contained 8 bases not matched to a gene. Written as DNA, the CDR3 is TGTGCCACCTCCGGGACTAGCGGGGGGCAACACGGGGAGCTGTTTTTT. Amino acid sequence: CATSGTSGGQHGELFF.

The CDR3 protein is CASSVGTSENNEQFF. The CDR3 DNA sequence: TGTGCCAGCAGCGTGGGGACTAGCGAGAACAATGAGCAGTTCTTC. The rearrangement links TRBV9 to TRBJ2-1, with 10 bases that match TRBD2. This CDR3 is built from 15 residues. Germline CDR1 reads SGDLS; CDR2 reads YYNGEE. The V and J ends lost 2 bases and 5 bases, in that order; junction bases with no gene match: 4.

The chain couples TRBV30 to TRBJ1-4; 10 nucleotides match TRBD1. The CDR3 totals 15 residues. Germline trimming cut 6 bases from V and 5 bases from J; bases unmatched to any gene: 9. The germline V gene has CDR1 GTSNPN and CDR2 SVGIG (reference sequence). CDR3 in DNA: TGTGCCTGCCGTCGACAGGGGGCCCACAATGAAAAACTGTTTTTT. It translates to CACRRQGAHNEKLFF.

In its sample, this clone was seen once. This chain joins TRBV29-1 and TRBJ1-2; D might be TRBD1 (5 bases). This CDR3 region has 13 residues. V gave up 0 bases and J gave up 8 bases, with 13 bases separating them. The germline CDR1 and CDR2 sequences are SQVTM and ANQGSEA. The CDR3 sequence: CSVEEGQGYGYTF. CDR3 DNA: TGCAGCGTTGAAGAAGGGCAGGGATACGGCTACACCTTC. The full variable domain, with the rest looked up from reference TRBV29-1 and TRBJ1-2, is SAVISQKPSRDICQRGTSLTIQCQVDSQVTMMFWYRQQPGQSLTLIATANQGSEATYESGFVIDKFPISRPNLTFSTLTVSNMSPEDSSIYLCSVEEGQGYGYTFGSGTRLTVV.

V is TRBV9 and J is TRBJ2-3; 7 bases line up with TRBD2. The CDR3 is 14 residues long. With 4 bases clipped from V and 3 bases from J, the junction kept 5 bases outside the gene matches. Germline V gene data show CDR1 as SGDLS and CDR2 as YYNGEE. The CDR3 sequence is CASSNQLATDTQYF. The CDR3 nucleotides read TGTGCCAGCAGCAATCAACTAGCGACAGATACGCAGTATTTT.

The chain is built from TRBV6-7 and TRBJ2-7; 7 nucleotides align to TRBD2. TRBV6-7 is marked as an open reading frame, function uncertain. V lost 0 bases, J lost 3 bases, and 14 bases stayed unmatched. The CDR3 is 18 residues long. CDR3 bases: TGTGCCAGCAGTTACTCGACCCTCTTGAAGCGGGAACACTACGAGCAGTACTTC. Translating gives CASSYSTLLKREHYEQYF.

The sample holds a few counts of this clone. The chain joins TRBV7-2 to TRBJ1-4; TRBD1 matches 8 bases. Germline-derived CDR1 and CDR2 are SGHTA and FQGNSA. This CDR3 is 14 amino acids long. Unmatched junction bases numbered 7, after V lost 5 bases and J lost 8 bases. CDR3 sequence reads: CASSRDRGGEKLFF. As DNA, the CDR3 is TGTGCCAGCAGCCGTGACAGGGGAGGAGAAAAACTGTTTTTT.

The chain links TRBV7-9 to TRBJ1-4, with 7 bases matching TRBD1. The V segment lost 3 bases and the J segment 7 bases; nucleotides outside the gene matches: 5. The CDR3 runs 14 residues. Germline lookup yields CDR1 SEHNR and CDR2 FQNEAQ (reference sequence). DNA for the CDR3: TGTGCCAGCAGCTTGGGACAGATTGGTGAAAAACTGTTTTTT. Its translation: CASSLGQIGEKLFF.

CDR3 region: CASSEDGYGYTF. The CDR3 DNA is TGTGCCAGCAGTGAAGACGGCTATGGCTACACCTTC. The J gene is TRBJ1-2, the V gene TRBV6-1; D not resolved. V lost 1 base to trimming and J lost 4 bases, with 4 bases between them. CDR3 length: 12 residues. CDR1 and CDR2 from the germline V gene are MNHNS and SASEGT.

This clone has just one count. The chain recombines TRBV3-1 (or the pseudogene TRBV3-2) with TRBJ2-3; tentatively, D is TRBD2 (5 bases). The germline V gene has CDR1 LGHDT and CDR2 YNNKEL (reference sequence). Trimming removed 1 base at V and 3 bases at J, with 5 bases between. This CDR3 comprises 13 residues. The CDR3 DNA is TGTGCCAGCAGCCAAGGACTAACAGATACGCAGTATTTT. This sequence encodes CASSQGLTDTQYF.

This clone was seen only once. The chain uses TRBV15 and TRBJ1-2, with D unresolved. V was pared by 7 bases and J by 6 bases, with 6 bases between. This CDR3 has 10 residues. Germline V gene data show CDR1 as LNHNV and CDR2 as YYDKDF (reference sequence). The CDR3 DNA reads as TGTGCCACCACCGGGGATGGCTACACCTTC. This gives the protein CATTGDGYTF.

This clone is a singleton in its sample. The chain couples TRBV18 to TRBJ2-1; 8 bases match TRBD1. V was clipped by 3 bases and J by 10 bases; unmatched bases: 5. Germline V gene lookup returns CDR1 KGHSH and CDR2 LQKENI. The CDR3 spans 13 residues. The CDR3 nucleotides are TGTGCCAGCTCACCGTCCAGGGGGCAAGAGCAGTTCTTC. Its protein product is CASSPSRGQEQFF.

This chain uses TRBV6-5 with TRBJ1-1, with 7 positions matching TRBD1. The germline V gene encodes CDR1 MNHEY and CDR2 SVGAGI. J was trimmed by 4 bases and V by 5 bases; bases with no gene match: 4. This CDR3 comprises 13 residues. The CDR3 loop is CASSIQGSTEAFF. Written as DNA, the CDR3 is TGTGCCAGCAGTATACAGGGGAGCACTGAAGCTTTCTTT.

This chain connects TRBV5-6 to TRBJ1-1; tentatively, D is TRBD1 (6 bases). V gave up 3 bases and J gave up 1 base, with 10 bases separating them. This CDR3 is built from 14 residues. The germline CDR1 and CDR2 sequences are SGHDT and YYEEEE. CDR3 nucleotides: TGTGCCAGCAGCTACCCGACAGGGAACACTGAAGCTTTCTTT. Protein sequence: CASSYPTGNTEAFF. The whole variable domain, filled in from reference TRBV5-6 and TRBJ1-1, reads DAGVTQSPTHLIKTRGQQVTLRCSPKSGHDTVSWYQQALGQGPQFIFQYYEEEERQRGNFPDRFSGHQFPNYSSELNVNALLLGDSALYLCASSYPTGNTEAFFGQGTRLTVV.

This chain uses TRBV28 with TRBJ1-1, with a tentative D call TRBD1 (5 bases). CDR3 length: 14 residues. The V end was cut by 3 bases, the J end by 1 base, with 9 bases between. CDR1 and CDR2 from the germline V gene are MDHEN and SYDVKM. As DNA, the CDR3 is TGTGCCAGCAGTTTTTTAGGACAGAACACTGAAGCTTTCTTT. Protein: CASSFLGQNTEAFF.

J is TRBJ1-5 and V is TRBV30, with TRBD1 as a possible D gene (6 bases). CDR3 length: 15 residues. V was shortened by 3 bases and J by 1 base, with 13 bases between the two germline ends. In germline, CDR1 is GTSNPN, CDR2 SVGIG (reference sequence). CDR3 sequence (DNA): TGTGCCTGGAGGCGGGGGGGCGGGAGCAATCAGCCCCAGCATTTT. Amino acid sequence: CAWRRGGGSNQPQHF. Full variable domain (missing parts from reference TRBV30 and TRBJ1-5): SQTIHQWPATLVQPVGSPLSLECTVEGTSNPNLYWYRQAAGRGLQLLFYSVGIGQISSEVPQNLSASRPQDRQFILSSKKLLLSDSGFYLCAWRRGGGSNQPQHFGDGTRLSIL.

This sequence joins TRBV6-4 and TRBJ2-1; TRBD2 agrees at 13 bases. V lost 3 bases, J lost 0 bases, and 5 bases stayed unmatched. This CDR3 has 18 amino acids. CDR1 is MRHNA, CDR2 SNTAGT, per germline. The DNA for the CDR3 is TGTGCCAGCAGTGAAGGGACTAGCGGGAAGAGCTCCTACAATGAGCAGTTCTTC. This sequence encodes CASSEGTSGKSSYNEQFF.

This clone has more than one count but fewer than ten. The chain has TRBV5-1 and TRBJ1-4, with D unclear. Looked up from germline, CDR1 is SGHRS and CDR2 is YFSETQ. The CDR3 has 15 amino acids. Trimming took off 9 bases at V and 0 bases at J, with 15 bases between the two ends. The CDR3 nucleotides are TGCGCCACCTCCCAACAGTCAGCAACTAATGAAAAACTGTTTTTT. Protein product: CATSQQSATNEKLFF. The variable domain in full, completed from reference TRBV5-1 and TRBJ1-4, reads KAGVTQTPRYLIKTRGQQVTLSCSPISGHRSVSWYQQTPGQGLQFLFEYFSETQRNKGNFPGRFSGRQFSNSRSEMNVSTLELGDSALYLCATSQQSATNEKLFFGSGTQLSVL.

The V call is TRBV6-5, the J call TRBJ1-2; TRBD1 matches at 8 bases. The CDR3 covers 13 residues. Looked up from germline, CDR1 is MNHEY and CDR2 is SVGAGI. V lost 7 bases to trimming and J lost 7 bases; unmatched junction nucleotides: 8. The CDR3 reads CASMPDRVGGYTF. For the CDR3, the DNA is TGTGCCAGCATGCCGGACAGGGTGGGTGGCTACACCTTC.